This T cell receptor beta chain is drawn from a study of T cell responses to AZD1222 COVID-19 vaccine. General study results and limits: Without day 14 samples, only post-peak T cell repertoires were studied.

The CDR3 is 14 amino acids. V dropped 6 bases and J dropped 0 bases, with 11 bases sitting between them. Germline V gives CDR1 MNHEY, CDR2 SVGAGI. To note about this clone: Antigen unknown.

Sequencing was performed with immunoSEQ multiplex PCR; in TCRdb, only in-frame clones are kept and a portion is missing. The sample has roughly 160,000 clones, around nine tenths seen once; the top ten hold roughly 5.5%. This chain joins TRBV6-5 and TRBJ1-1; D not certain. This TCR derives from an adult in good health. The specimen comprised peripheral blood, sampled on day 0 of AZD1222 vaccination. The CDR3 bases are TGTGCCAGCAGAACTGCAGCGATGAACACTGAAGCTTTCTTT. It translates to CASRTAAMNTEAFF.